This T cell receptor beta chain was identified during a study of blood T cell repertoires in COVID-19. Overall study context: The study drew acute and convalescent COVID-19 samples from the United States, Italy and Spain. T cells, B-cell-depleted T cells, or PBMCs supplied cDNA or gDNA.

Only a few counts were recorded for this clone. There are 14 residues in the CDR3. CDR1 is MRHNA and CDR2 is SNTAGT in the germline V gene. Trimming took off 3 bases at V and 5 bases at J, with 13 bases between the two ends. The authors' processing: Amplification of reference gene primers provided the estimated nucleated cell counts. Only in-frame clones appear in the TCRdb table, and some are missing; sequencing was by immunoSEQ multiplex PCR. V and J calls and clone size are given by that table; D and trimming were obtained from the DNA. The data hold roughly 44,000 clones, with over 85% observed a single time.

This chain connects TRBV6-4 to TRBJ1-1; the D is unclear. Specimen: peripheral blood. This clonotype was obtained from a man older than 75 with acute or convalescent COVID-19. CDR3 sequence reads: CASSERGFSTEAFF. The CDR3 bases are TGTGCCAGCAGTGAGAGAGGATTCTCTACTGAAGCTTTCTTT.